What follows describes a single T cell receptor (beta chain). These data originate in a study of blood T cell repertoires in COVID-19. Whole-study context: T cells, B-cell-depleted T cells, or PBMCs provided the cDNA or gDNA that served as material.

Authors' processing steps: Amplification of reference gene primers was used by the study to estimate nucleated cell counts. Sequencing used immunoSEQ multiplex PCR; TCRdb keeps in-frame clones, though not all of them. The V and J calls and the clone size are those of that table, but D and trimming were determined from the DNA. The sample lists approximately 390,000 clones, around 90% occurring once. The CDR3 runs to 15 residues. CDR1 is ENHRY and CDR2 is SYGVKD in the germline V gene. The V gene lost 6 bases and the J gene lost 4 bases, with 18 bases spanning the gap. The sample was peripheral blood. The rearrangement uses TRBV10-3 and TRBJ1-1, with D tentatively TRBD1 (5 bases). This clonotype was sampled from a man younger than 30 with active or convalescent COVID-19. CDR3 amino acids: CAIRWGRGSRTEAFF. CDR3 nucleotide sequence: TGTGCCATCAGGTGGGGTCGGGGGAGTCGCACTGAAGCTTTCTTT.